Reported below is one TCR beta chain. Its antigen is unknown. One end of the junction varies from germline; a read error may be responsible. This specimen belongs to a study of T cell repertoires in cytomegalovirus infection (dated by TCRdb to between 2018 and 2020). About the study as a whole: Donor HLA type was relevant to the analysis, as public TCR beta signatures indicated carriage of CMV infection together with the matching HLA type. Overall results and qualifications from the work: Cumulative frequency of public TCR beta family members discriminated carriers of CMV infection plus the relevant HLA type in this cohort and an independent approximately 340-donor cohort. The ex vivo response was dominated by HLA-C-restricted CMV-specific TCR beta clonotypes, and the single most frequent clonotype in two of eight donors was supplied by these HLA-C-restricted clonotypes.

Spanning cysteine to phenylalanine, the CDR3 consists of 17 amino acids. Only CDR3 DNA remains: 51 bases, in frame from the first base. For CDR1 and CDR2, the germline V gene (reference sequence) lists MNHEY and SMNVEV. The sequencer was an Illumina HiSeq 1500. The public reads were run again by TCRdb, first through fastp at Q25 and then through MiXCR, and only productive beta chains were kept. CDR3 protein duplicates are merged, each entry listing the most common genes and DNA. For this sample there are about 740,000 distinct CDR3 sequences; 35% to 45% appear just once. Of the sample, about 2.8% falls within the top ten clones.

The TCR was taken from a human donor in good health (CMV status not recorded). Some clones in this sample may be carry-over from other donors' samples. The chain couples TRBV27 to TRBJ2-3; no D gene is confidently identified. What was sequenced was PBMCs. The CDR3 protein is CASSHLPRQLSKDTQYF. The base sequence is TGTGCCAGCAGTCATCTTCCGAGGCAGCTGAGCAAAGATACGCAGTATTTT.